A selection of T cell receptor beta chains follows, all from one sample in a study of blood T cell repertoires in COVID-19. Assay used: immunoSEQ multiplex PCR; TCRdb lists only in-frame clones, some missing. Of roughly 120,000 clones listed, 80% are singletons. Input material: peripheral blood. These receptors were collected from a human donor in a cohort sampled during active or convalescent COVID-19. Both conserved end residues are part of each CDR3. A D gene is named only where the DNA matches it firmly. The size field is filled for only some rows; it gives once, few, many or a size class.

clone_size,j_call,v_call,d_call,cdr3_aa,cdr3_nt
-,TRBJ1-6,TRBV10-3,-,CAIHGGSYNSPLHF,TGTGCCATCCACGGGGGCTCCTATAATTCACCCCTCCACTTT
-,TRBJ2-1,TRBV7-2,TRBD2,CASSPTGGRSYNEQFF,TGTGCCAGCAGCCCAACGGGGGGACGCTCCTACAATGAGCAGTTCTTC
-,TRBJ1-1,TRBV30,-,CAWARRGRRTEAFF,TGTGCCTGGGCCCGAAGAGGGCGTCGCACTGAAGCTTTCTTT
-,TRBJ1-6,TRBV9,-,CASSVLSYSPLHF,TGTGCCAGCAGCGTCCTTTCCTATTCACCCCTCCACTTT
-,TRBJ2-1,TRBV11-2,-,CASRQNLAPSSYNEQFF,TGTGCCAGCAGGCAAAATCTAGCGCCGAGCTCCTACAATGAGCAGTTCTTC
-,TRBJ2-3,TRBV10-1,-,CASSEGGDTDTQYF,TGCGCCAGCAGTGAAGGCGGGGACACAGATACGCAGTATTTT
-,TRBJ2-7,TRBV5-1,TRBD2,CASSLTSGRTTYEQYF,TGCGCCAGCAGCCTGACTAGCGGGAGGACGACCTACGAGCAGTACTTC
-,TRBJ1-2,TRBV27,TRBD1,CASSFLGQGLGYTF,TGTGCCAGCAGTTTCTTAGGACAGGGGCTCGGCTACACCTTC
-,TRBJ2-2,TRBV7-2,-,CASSFAGEPGELFF,TGTGCCAGCAGCTTTGCAGGGGAGCCCGGGGAGCTGTTTTTT
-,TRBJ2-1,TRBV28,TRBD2,CASRGGLAGSSEQFF,TGTGCCAGCAGGGGGGGACTAGCGGGAAGCTCTGAGCAGTTCTTC
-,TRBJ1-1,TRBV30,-,CAGGRGGTEAFF,TGTGCGGGGGGGAGAGGGGGCACTGAAGCTTTCTTT
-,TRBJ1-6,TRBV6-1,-,CASSDSSSYNSPLHF,TGTGCCAGCAGTGATTCCAGCTCCTATAATTCACCCCTCCACTTT
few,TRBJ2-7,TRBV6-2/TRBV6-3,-,CASSYSISTYEQYF,TGTGCCAGCAGTTACTCGATTAGTACCTACGAGCAGTACTTC
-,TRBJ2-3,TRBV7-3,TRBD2,CASSPAGTRGSTDTQYF,TGTGCCAGCAGCCCAGCCGGGACTAGGGGTTCCACAGATACGCAGTATTTT
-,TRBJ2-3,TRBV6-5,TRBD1,CASLKYRGGTDTQYF,TGTGCCAGCCTGAAATACAGGGGGGGCACAGATACGCAGTATTTT
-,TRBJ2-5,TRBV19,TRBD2,CASSRTSGKETQYF,TGTGCCAGTAGCCGGACTAGCGGTAAAGAGACCCAGTACTTC
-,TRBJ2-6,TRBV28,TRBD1,CASSLNRGPGANVLTF,TGTGCCAGCAGTTTAAACAGGGGGCCTGGGGCCAACGTCCTGACTTTC
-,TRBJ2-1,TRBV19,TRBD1,CAVDDRGSSEQFF,TGTGCCGTAGACGACAGGGGATCGAGTGAGCAGTTCTTC
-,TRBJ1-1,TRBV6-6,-,CASSLARDTEAFF,TGTGCCAGCAGCCTCGCCCGGGACACTGAAGCTTTCTTT
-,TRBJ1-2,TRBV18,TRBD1,CASSHPSGQGTYGYTF,TGTGCCAGCTCACACCCCTCGGGACAGGGGACCTATGGCTACACCTTC
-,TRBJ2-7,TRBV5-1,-,CASSMGLTETYEQYF,TGCGCCAGCAGCATGGGACTGACCGAAACCTACGAGCAGTACTTC
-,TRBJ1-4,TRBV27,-,CASSLSAGTLGHEKLFF,TGTGCCAGCAGTTTATCCGCGGGGACCCTCGGACATGAAAAACTGTTTTTT
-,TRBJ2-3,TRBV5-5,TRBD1,CASSWTGGLTDTQYF,TGTGCCAGCAGCTGGACAGGGGGCCTCACAGATACGCAGTATTTT
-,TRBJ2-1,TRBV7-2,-,CASSHGIGNNEQFF,TGTGCCAGCAGCCACGGGATCGGAAATAATGAGCAGTTCTTC
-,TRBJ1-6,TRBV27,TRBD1,CASSLSSIGGTGLNSPLHF,TGTGCCAGCAGTTTATCTTCGATTGGTGGGACAGGATTAAATTCACCCCTCCACTTT
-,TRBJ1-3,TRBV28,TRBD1,CASSPSLGQGRESGNTIYF,TGTGCCAGCAGTCCTTCACTCGGACAGGGAAGAGAGTCTGGAAACACCATATATTTT
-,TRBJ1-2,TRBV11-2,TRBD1,CASSPGTGGGYTF,TGTGCCAGCAGTCCCGGGACAGGGGGTGGCTACACCTTC
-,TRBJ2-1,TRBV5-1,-,CASSSIRTGRDEQFF,TGCGCCAGCAGCTCCATTCGGACAGGGAGGGATGAGCAGTTCTTC
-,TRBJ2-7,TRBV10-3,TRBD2,CATGGAYEQYF,TGTGCCACCGGGGGGGCCTACGAGCAGTACTTC
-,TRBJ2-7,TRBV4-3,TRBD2,CASSQDTRGSGSFFEQYF,TGCGCCAGCAGCCAAGATACCCGGGGTAGCGGGAGTTTTTTCGAGCAGTACTTC
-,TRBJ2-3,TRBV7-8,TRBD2,CASSPYIGKRGDTQYF,TGTGCCAGCAGCCCCTACATTGGGAAGCGGGGAGATACGCAGTATTTT
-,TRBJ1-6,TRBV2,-,CASSVTEYSPLHF,TGTGCCAGCAGTGTAACAGAATATTCACCCCTCCACTTT
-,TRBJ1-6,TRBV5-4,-,CASSSDSPGSPLHF,TGTGCCAGCAGCTCGGACAGTCCAGGTTCACCCCTCCACTTT
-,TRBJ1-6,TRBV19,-,CASSMNVGSSYNSPLHF,TGTGCCAGTAGTATGAATGTTGGCAGCTCCTATAATTCACCCCTCCACTTT
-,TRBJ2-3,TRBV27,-,CASTKGRGYADTQYF,TGTGCCAGCACCAAAGGTCGGGGGTACGCAGATACGCAGTATTTT
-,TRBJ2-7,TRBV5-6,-,CASSLRPGFRHEQYF,TGTGCCAGCAGCTTGAGGCCGGGGTTCCGGCACGAGCAGTACTTC
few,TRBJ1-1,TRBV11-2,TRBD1,CASSPGTGTVEAFF,TGTGCCAGCAGCCCCGGAACGGGGACAGTCGAAGCTTTCTTT
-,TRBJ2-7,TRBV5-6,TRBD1,CASSLTGTGGYEQYF,TGTGCCAGCAGCTTGACCGGGACAGGGGGGTACGAGCAGTACTTC
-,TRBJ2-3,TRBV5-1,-,CASSLGENRDTQYF,TGCGCCAGCAGCTTGGGAGAAAACAGAGATACGCAGTATTTT
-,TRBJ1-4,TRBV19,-,CASRVTATNEKLFF,TGTGCCAGTAGGGTTACTGCAACTAATGAAAAACTGTTTTTT
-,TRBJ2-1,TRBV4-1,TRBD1,CASSQDPGGAWNEQFF,TGCGCCAGCAGCCAAGACCCAGGGGGCGCCTGGAATGAGCAGTTCTTC
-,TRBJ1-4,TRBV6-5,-,CASLRHRAANEKLFF,TGTGCCAGCCTCCGACACAGGGCCGCTAATGAAAAACTGTTTTTT
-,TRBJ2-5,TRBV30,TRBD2,CAWSPRLAAQETQYF,TGTGCCTGGAGTCCCCGACTAGCGGCCCAAGAGACCCAGTACTTC
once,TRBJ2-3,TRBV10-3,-,CAISLLSDTQYF,TGTGCCATCAGCCTACTATCAGATACGCAGTATTTT
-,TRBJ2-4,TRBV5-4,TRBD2,CASSFSSSGSWNIQYF,TGTGCCAGCAGCTTTTCCTCTAGCGGGAGTTGGAACATTCAGTACTTC
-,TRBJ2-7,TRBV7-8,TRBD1,CASSVDRGREQYF,TGTGCCAGCAGCGTGGACAGGGGGCGCGAGCAGTACTTC
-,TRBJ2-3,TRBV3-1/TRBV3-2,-,CASSQDLLTIGTDTQYF,TGTGCCAGCAGCCAAGATCTATTGACGATCGGGACAGATACGCAGTATTTT